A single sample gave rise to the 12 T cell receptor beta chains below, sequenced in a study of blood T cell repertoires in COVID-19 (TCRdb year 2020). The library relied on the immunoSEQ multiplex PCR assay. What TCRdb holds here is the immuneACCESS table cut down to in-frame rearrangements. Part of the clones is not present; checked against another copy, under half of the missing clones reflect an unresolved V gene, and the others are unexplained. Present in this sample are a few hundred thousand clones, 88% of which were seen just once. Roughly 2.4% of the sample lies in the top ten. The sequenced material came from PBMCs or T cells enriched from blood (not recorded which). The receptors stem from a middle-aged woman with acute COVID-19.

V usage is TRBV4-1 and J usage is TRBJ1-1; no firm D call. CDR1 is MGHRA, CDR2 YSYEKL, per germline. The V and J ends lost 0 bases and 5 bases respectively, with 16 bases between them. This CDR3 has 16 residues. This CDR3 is CASSQESPFPQTEAFF. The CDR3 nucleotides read TGCGCCAGCAGCCAAGAGTCCCCGTTCCCTCAGACTGAAGCTTTCTTT.

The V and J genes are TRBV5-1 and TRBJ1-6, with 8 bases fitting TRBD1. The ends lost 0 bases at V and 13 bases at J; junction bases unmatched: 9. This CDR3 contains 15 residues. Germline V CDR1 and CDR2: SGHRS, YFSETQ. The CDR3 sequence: CASSLEGQGLLPLHF. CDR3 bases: TGCGCCAGCAGCTTGGAAGGACAGGGCCTCTTGCCCCTCCACTTT.

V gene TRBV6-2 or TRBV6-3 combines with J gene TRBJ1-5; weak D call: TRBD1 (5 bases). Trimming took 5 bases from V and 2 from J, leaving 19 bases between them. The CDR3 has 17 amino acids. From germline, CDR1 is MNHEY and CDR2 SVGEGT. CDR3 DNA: TGTGCCAGCAGTAACTGGGGGGTTTTCGGGGGCAATCAGCCCCAGCATTTT. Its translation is CASSNWGVFGGNQPQHF.

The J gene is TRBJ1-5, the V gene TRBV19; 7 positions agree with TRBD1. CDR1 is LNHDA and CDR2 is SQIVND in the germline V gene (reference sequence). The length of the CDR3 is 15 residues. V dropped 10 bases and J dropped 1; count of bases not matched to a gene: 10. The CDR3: CATGGTGASNQPQHF. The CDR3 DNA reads TGTGCCACAGGGGGAACAGGGGCAAGCAATCAGCCCCAGCATTTT. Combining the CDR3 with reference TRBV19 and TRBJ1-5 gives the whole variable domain DGGITQSPKYLFRKEGQNVTLSCEQNLNHDAMYWYRQDPGQGLRLIYYSQIVNDFQKGDIAEGYSVSREKKESFPLTVTSAQKNPTAFYLCATGGTGASNQPQHFGDGTRLSIL.

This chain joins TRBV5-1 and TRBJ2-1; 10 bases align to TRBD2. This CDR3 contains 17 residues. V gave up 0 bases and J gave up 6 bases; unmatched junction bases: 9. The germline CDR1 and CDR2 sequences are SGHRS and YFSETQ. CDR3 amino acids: CASSLVPSGGAGNEQFF. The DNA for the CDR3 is TGCGCCAGCAGCTTGGTTCCAAGCGGGGGGGCGGGCAATGAGCAGTTCTTC.

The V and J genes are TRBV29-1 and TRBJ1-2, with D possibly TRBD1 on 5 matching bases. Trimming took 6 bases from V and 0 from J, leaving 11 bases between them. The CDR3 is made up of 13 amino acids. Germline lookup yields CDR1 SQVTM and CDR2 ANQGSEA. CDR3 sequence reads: CSVDRSTNYGYTF. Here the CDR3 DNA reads TGCAGCGTCGACAGAAGTACTAACTATGGCTACACCTTC.

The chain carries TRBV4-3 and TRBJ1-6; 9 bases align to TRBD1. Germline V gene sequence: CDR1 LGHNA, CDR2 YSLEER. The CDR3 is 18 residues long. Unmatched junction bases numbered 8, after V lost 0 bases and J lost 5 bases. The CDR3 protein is CASSQDARDRVNNSPLHF. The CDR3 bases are TGCGCCAGCAGCCAAGATGCTCGGGACAGGGTAAATAATTCACCCCTCCACTTT.

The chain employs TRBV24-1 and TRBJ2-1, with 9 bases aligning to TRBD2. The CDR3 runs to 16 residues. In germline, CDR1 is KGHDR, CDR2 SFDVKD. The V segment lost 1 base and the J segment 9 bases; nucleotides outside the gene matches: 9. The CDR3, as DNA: TGTGCCACCAGTGATTTCTCGAGCGGGAGGACGAGTGAGCAGTTCTTC. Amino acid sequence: CATSDFSSGRTSEQFF.

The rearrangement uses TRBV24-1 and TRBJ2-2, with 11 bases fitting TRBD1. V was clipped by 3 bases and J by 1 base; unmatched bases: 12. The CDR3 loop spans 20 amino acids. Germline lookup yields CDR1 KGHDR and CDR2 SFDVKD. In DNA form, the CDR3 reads TGTGCCACCAGTGATCCGACCCGAGGACAGGGGGCCGGGAACACCGGGGAGCTGTTTTTT. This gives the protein CATSDPTRGQGAGNTGELFF.

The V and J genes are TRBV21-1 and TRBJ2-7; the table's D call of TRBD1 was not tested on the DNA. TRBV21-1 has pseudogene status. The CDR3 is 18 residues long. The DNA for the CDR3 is TGTGCCAGCAGCAAACTCCGGGACAGCCTCGGAAGGTCCTACGAGCAGTACTTC. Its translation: CASSKLRDSLGRSYEQYF.

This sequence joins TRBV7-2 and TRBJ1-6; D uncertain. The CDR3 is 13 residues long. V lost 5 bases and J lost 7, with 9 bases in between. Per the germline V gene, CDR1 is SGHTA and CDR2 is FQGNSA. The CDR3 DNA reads TGTGCCAGCAGCCAACTTTGGAATTCACCCCTCCACTTT. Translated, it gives CASSQLWNSPLHF.

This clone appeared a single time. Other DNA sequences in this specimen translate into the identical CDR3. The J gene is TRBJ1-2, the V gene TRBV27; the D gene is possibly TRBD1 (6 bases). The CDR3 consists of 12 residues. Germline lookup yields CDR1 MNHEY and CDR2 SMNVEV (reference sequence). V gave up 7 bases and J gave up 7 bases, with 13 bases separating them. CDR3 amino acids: CASKGGGRGYTF. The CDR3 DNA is TGTGCCAGCAAAGGGGGGGGGCGTGGCTACACCTTC.